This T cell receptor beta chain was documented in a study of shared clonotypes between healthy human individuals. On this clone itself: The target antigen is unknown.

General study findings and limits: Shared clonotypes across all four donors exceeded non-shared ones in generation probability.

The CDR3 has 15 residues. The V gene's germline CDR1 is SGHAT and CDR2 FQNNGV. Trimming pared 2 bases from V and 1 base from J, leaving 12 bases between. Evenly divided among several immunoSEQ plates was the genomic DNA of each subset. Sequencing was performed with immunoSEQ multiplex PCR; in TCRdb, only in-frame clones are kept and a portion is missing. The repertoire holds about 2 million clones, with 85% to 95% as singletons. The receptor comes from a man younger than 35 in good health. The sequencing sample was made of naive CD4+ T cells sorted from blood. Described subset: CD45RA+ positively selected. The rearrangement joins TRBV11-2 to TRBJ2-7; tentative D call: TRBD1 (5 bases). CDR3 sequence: CASSLQGVWSYEQYF. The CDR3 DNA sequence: TGTGCCAGCAGCTTACAGGGTGTCTGGTCCTACGAGCAGTACTTC.